The T cell receptor beta chain described here comes from a study of cytomegalovirus exposure and HLA in healthy donors. J was trimmed by 3 bases and V by 4 bases; bases with no gene match: 3. The CDR3 has 13 amino acids. The germline V gene has CDR1 SGHRS and CDR2 YFSETQ. The primer mix had 60 Vbeta and 13 Jbeta primers. Assay used: immunoSEQ multiplex PCR; TCRdb lists only in-frame clones, some missing. This sample carries some 150,000 clones, roughly three quarters of them seen once, and the ten largest clones take around 2%. This receptor was obtained from a woman aged 40 to 50 in good health and CMV-seronegative. V gene TRBV5-1 combines with J gene TRBJ2-7; 8 bases match TRBD1. The sample consisted of PBMCs. CDR3 in amino acids: CASSPQGDYEQYF. CDR3 nucleotide sequence: TGCGCCAGCAGCCCACAGGGGGACTACGAGCAGTACTTC.